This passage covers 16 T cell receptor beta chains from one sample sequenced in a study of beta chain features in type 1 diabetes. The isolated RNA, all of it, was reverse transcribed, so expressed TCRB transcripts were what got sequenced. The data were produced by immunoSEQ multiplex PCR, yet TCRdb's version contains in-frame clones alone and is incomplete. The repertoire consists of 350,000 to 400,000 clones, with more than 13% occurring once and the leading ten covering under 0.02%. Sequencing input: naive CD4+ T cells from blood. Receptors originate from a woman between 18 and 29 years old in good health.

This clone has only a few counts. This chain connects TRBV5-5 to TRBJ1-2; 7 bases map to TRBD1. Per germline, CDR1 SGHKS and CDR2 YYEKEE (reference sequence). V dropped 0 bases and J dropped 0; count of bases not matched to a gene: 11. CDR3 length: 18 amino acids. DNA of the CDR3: TGTGCCAGCAGCTTGGCCGGGGGACAGCGGATTACTAACTATGGCTACACCTTC. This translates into CASSLAGGQRITNYGYTF.

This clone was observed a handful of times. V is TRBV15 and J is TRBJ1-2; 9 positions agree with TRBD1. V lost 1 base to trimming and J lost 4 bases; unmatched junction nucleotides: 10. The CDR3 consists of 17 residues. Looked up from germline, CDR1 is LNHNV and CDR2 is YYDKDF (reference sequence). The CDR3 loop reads CATSRAGDRARSYGYTF. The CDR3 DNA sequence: TGTGCCACCAGCAGAGCTGGGGACAGGGCACGCAGCTATGGCTACACCTTC.

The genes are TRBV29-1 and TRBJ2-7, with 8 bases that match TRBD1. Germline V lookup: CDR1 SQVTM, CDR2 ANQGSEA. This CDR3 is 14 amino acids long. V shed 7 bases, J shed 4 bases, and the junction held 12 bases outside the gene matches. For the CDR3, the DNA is TGCAGCGCAGGGACAGGCCTTCCACTTTACGAGCAGTACTTC. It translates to CSAGTGLPLYEQYF.

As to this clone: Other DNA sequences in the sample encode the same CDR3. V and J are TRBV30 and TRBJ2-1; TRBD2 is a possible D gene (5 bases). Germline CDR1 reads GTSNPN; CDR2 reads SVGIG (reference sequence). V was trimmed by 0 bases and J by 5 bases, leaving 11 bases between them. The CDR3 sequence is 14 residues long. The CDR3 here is CAWSVGGSNNEQFF. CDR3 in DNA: TGTGCCTGGAGTGTTGGTGGGAGCAACAATGAGCAGTTCTTC.

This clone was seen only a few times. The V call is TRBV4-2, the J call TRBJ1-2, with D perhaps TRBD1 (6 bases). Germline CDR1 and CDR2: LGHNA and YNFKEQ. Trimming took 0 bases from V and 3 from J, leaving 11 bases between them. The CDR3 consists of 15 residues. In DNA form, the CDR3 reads TGTGCCAGCAGCCAAGATAAACAGGGATACTATGGCTACACCTTC. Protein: CASSQDKQGYYGYTF.

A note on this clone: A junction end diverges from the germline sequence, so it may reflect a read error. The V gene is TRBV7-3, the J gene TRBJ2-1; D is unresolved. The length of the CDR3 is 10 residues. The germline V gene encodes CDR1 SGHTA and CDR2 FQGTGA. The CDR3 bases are TGCCACCTATCCCCGGATGAGCAGTTCTTC. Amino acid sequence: CHLSPDEQFF.

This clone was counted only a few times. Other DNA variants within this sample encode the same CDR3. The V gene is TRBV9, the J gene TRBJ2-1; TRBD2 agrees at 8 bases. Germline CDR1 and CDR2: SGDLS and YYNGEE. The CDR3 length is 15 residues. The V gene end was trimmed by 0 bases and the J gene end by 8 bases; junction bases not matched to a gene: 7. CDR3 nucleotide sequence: TGTGCCAGCAGCGTAGTCACGGGAGGGCCCCATGAGCAGTTCTTC. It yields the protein CASSVVTGGPHEQFF.

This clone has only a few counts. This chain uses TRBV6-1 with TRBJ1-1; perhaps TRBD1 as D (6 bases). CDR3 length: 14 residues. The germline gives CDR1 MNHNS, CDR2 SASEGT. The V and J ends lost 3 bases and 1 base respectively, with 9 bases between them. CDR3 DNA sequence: TGTGCCAGCAGTGAGCAGGGGCAGAACACTGAAGCTTTCTTT. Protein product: CASSEQGQNTEAFF.

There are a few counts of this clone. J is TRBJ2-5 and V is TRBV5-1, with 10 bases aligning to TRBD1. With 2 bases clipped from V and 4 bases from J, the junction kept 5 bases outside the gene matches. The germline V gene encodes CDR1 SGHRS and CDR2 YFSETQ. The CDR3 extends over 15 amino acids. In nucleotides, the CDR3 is TGCGCCAGCAGCTTTGGACAGGGGGGACGAGAGACCCAGTACTTC. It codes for CASSFGQGGRETQYF.

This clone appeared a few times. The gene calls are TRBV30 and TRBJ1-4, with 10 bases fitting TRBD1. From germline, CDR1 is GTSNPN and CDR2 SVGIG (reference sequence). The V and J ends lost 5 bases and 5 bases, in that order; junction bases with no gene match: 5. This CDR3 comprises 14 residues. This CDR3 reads CAWGPGQGNEKLFF. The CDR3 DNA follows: TGTGCCTGGGGCCCGGGACAGGGGAATGAAAAACTGTTTTTT.

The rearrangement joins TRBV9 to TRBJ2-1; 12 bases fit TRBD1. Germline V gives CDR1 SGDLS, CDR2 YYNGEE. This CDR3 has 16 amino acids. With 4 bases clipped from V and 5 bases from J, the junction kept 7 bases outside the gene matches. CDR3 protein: CASSPTGTGGHNEQFF. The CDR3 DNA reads TGTGCCAGCAGCCCGACCGGGACAGGGGGCCACAATGAGCAGTTCTTC.

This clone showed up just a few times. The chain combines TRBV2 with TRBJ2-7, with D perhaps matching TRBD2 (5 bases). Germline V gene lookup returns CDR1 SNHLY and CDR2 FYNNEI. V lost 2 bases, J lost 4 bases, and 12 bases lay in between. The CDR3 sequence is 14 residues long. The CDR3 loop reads CASSEWASTYEQYF. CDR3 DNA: TGTGCCAGCAGTGAATGGGCTAGCACTTACGAGCAGTACTTC.

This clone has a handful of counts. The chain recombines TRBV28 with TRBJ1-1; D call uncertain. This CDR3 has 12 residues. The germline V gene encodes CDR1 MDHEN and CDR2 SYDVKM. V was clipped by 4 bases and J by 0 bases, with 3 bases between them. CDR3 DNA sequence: TGTGCCAGCAGTTACTTGAACACTGAAGCTTTCTTT. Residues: CASSYLNTEAFF.

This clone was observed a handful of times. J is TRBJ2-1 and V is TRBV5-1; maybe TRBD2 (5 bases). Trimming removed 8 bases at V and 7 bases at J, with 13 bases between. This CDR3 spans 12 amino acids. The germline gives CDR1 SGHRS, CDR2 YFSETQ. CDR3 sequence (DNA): TGCGCCAGTCGCCTCACGGGAAATGAGCAGTTCTTC. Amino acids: CASRLTGNEQFF. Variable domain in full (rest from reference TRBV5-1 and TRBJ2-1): KAGVTQTPRYLIKTRGQQVTLSCSPISGHRSVSWYQQTPGQGLQFLFEYFSETQRNKGNFPGRFSGRQFSNSRSEMNVSTLELGDSALYLCASRLTGNEQFFGPGTRLTVL.

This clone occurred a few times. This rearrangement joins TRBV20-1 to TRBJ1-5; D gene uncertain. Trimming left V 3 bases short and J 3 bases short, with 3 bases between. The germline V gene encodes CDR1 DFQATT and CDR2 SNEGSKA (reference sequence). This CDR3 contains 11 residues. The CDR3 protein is CSASNNQPQHF. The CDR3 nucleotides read TGCAGTGCTAGCAACAATCAGCCCCAGCATTTT.

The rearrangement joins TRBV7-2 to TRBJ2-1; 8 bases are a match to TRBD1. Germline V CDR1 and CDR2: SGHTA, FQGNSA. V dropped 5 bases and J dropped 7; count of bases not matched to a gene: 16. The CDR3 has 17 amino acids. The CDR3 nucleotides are TGTGCCAGCAGCAGGGTGGGGCAGGGGGCGCCGAGAAATGAGCAGTTCTTC. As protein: CASSRVGQGAPRNEQFF. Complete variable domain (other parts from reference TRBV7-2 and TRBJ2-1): GAGVSQSPSNKVTEKGKDVELRCDPISGHTALYWYRQSLGQGLEFLIYFQGNSAPDKSGLPSDRFSAERTGGSVSTLTIQRTQQEDSAVYLCASSRVGQGAPRNEQFFGPGTRLTVL.